Listed below are T cell receptor beta chains from one sample, sequenced in a study of Ad26.COV2.S vaccination and SARS-CoV-2 variants. Clones were sequenced by immunoSEQ multiplex PCR, and TCRdb holds only the in-frame ones, with some missing. This sample carries approximately 450,000 clones, roughly 90% of them seen once, and the ten largest clones take approximately 12%. Specimen: peripheral blood, collected in a trial of Ad26.COV2.S vaccine versus placebo. The source is a person aged 18-60 years who received the Ad26.COV2.S COVID-19 vaccine or a placebo. The CDR3 runs from the conserved cysteine through the conserved F or W. The D gene is left open where the match is weak. A clone size is listed for some rows: how often the clone was seen (once, few, many), or a class if it is expanded.

CDR3 protein: CASRLTGPLDTIYF
CDR3 DNA: TGTGCCAGCAGACTTACAGGGCCTTTGGACACCATATATTTT
D gene: .
V gene: TRBV2
clone size: .
J gene: TRBJ1-3

CDR3 protein: CASSVDLGLAGANEQFF
CDR3 DNA: TGTGCCAGCAGCGTAGACCTTGGACTAGCGGGAGCAAATGAGCAGTTCTTC
D gene: TRBD2
V gene: TRBV9
clone size: .
J gene: TRBJ2-1

CDR3 protein: CASSYLTGDTDTQYF
CDR3 DNA: TGCGCCAGCAGCTACCTGACAGGGGATACAGATACGCAGTATTTT
D gene: TRBD1
V gene: TRBV5-1
clone size: .
J gene: TRBJ2-3

CDR3 protein: CASSFGTGGAAFF
CDR3 DNA: TGTGCCAGCAGCTTTGGGACAGGGGGCGCGGCTTTCTTT
D gene: TRBD1
V gene: TRBV5-4
clone size: .
J gene: TRBJ1-1

CDR3 protein: CASSPQHGGQETQYF
CDR3 DNA: TGTGCCAGCTCACCACAGCACGGAGGGCAAGAGACCCAGTACTTC
D gene: .
V gene: TRBV18
clone size: .
J gene: TRBJ2-5

CDR3 protein: CASSHLDRGNTEAFF
CDR3 DNA: TGCGCCAGCAGTCACCTTGACAGGGGAAACACTGAAGCTTTCTTT
D gene: TRBD1
V gene: TRBV23-1
clone size: .
J gene: TRBJ1-1

CDR3 protein: CASSRQGLIRNEQFF
CDR3 DNA: TGTGCCAGTAGCCGCCAGGGTCTAATTCGGAATGAGCAGTTCTTC
D gene: .
V gene: TRBV19
clone size: .
J gene: TRBJ2-1

CDR3 protein: CASSYSPGQGQGLTF
CDR3 DNA: TGTGCCAGCAGTTACTCCCCGGGTCAGGGACAGGGGCTTACCTTC
D gene: TRBD1
V gene: TRBV6-5
clone size: .
J gene: TRBJ1-2

CDR3 protein: CASSYLGAANYGYTF
CDR3 DNA: TGTGCCAGCAGTTATTTGGGGGCGGCGAACTATGGCTACACCTTC
D gene: .
V gene: TRBV6-5
clone size: once
J gene: TRBJ1-2

CDR3 protein: CASSTGLAGYNEQFF
CDR3 DNA: TGTGCCAGCAGTACGGGACTAGCGGGATACAATGAGCAGTTCTTC
D gene: TRBD2
V gene: TRBV6-5
clone size: .
J gene: TRBJ2-1

CDR3 protein: CASSLPGTQETQYF
CDR3 DNA: TGCGCCAGCAGCTTGCCCGGCACACAAGAGACCCAGTACTTC
D gene: .
V gene: TRBV5-1
clone size: .
J gene: TRBJ2-5

CDR3 protein: CATSRRTSGNNEQFF
CDR3 DNA: TGTGCCACCAGCAGAAGGACTAGCGGGAACAATGAGCAGTTCTTC
D gene: TRBD2
V gene: TRBV15
clone size: once
J gene: TRBJ2-1

CDR3 protein: CASSLATNNYEQYF
CDR3 DNA: TGTGCCAGCTCACTAGCCACAAACAACTACGAGCAGTACTTC
D gene: .
V gene: TRBV18
clone size: .
J gene: TRBJ2-7

CDR3 protein: CASSDRVLKRAFF
CDR3 DNA: TGTGCCAGTAGTGACAGGGTACTGAAGCGGGCTTTCTTT
D gene: TRBD1
V gene: TRBV19
clone size: .
J gene: TRBJ1-1

CDR3 protein: CASSLSGGDGYTF
CDR3 DNA: TGTGCCAGCAGTTTATCAGGGGGTGATGGCTACACCTTC
D gene: .
V gene: TRBV27
clone size: .
J gene: TRBJ1-2

CDR3 protein: CAWTSFVTEAFF
CDR3 DNA: TGTGCCTGGACTTCGTTCGTAACTGAAGCTTTCTTT
D gene: .
V gene: TRBV30
clone size: .
J gene: TRBJ1-1

CDR3 protein: CASSQMRQGYEQYF
CDR3 DNA: TGCGCCAGCAGCCAAATGAGACAGGGTTACGAGCAGTACTTC
D gene: TRBD1
V gene: TRBV4-3
clone size: .
J gene: TRBJ2-7

CDR3 protein: CASSETTGVAFF
CDR3 DNA: TGTGCCAGCAGTGAAACTACAGGGGTGGCTTTCTTT
D gene: TRBD1
V gene: TRBV6-1
clone size: .
J gene: TRBJ1-1

CDR3 protein: CASRDSNNSPLHF
CDR3 DNA: TGTGCCAGCCGGGACAGCAATAATTCACCCCTCCACTTT
D gene: TRBD1
V gene: TRBV19
clone size: .
J gene: TRBJ1-6

CDR3 protein: CASRNSGYNEQFF
CDR3 DNA: TGTGCCAGTAGGAATAGCGGGTACAATGAGCAGTTCTTC
D gene: TRBD2
V gene: TRBV19
clone size: .
J gene: TRBJ2-1

CDR3 protein: CASSSTSNEKLFF
CDR3 DNA: TGTGCCAGCTCTAGTACGTCTAATGAAAAACTGTTTTTT
D gene: .
V gene: TRBV18
clone size: once
J gene: TRBJ1-4

CDR3 protein: CASSDVTGGTGELFF
CDR3 DNA: TGTGCCAGCAGTGACGTGACAGGGGGCACCGGGGAGCTGTTTTTT
D gene: TRBD1
V gene: TRBV6-4
clone size: .
J gene: TRBJ2-2

CDR3 protein: CASSLDLSRWDGGSSGGKLFF
CDR3 DNA: TGTGCCAGCAGCTTAGACTTATCTCGGTGGGACGGTGGATCCTCCGGAGGAAAACTGTTTTTT
D gene: .
V gene: TRBV7-8
clone size: .
J gene: TRBJ1-4

CDR3 protein: CASSPHPTVNEQFF
CDR3 DNA: TGTGCCAGCAGCCCCCACCCCACTGTCAATGAGCAGTTCTTC
D gene: .
V gene: TRBV3-1/TRBV3-2
clone size: .
J gene: TRBJ2-1

CDR3 protein: CASSSRLRAEAFF
CDR3 DNA: TGTGCCAGCAGCTCCCGTCTCAGGGCTGAAGCTTTCTTT
D gene: .
V gene: TRBV11-2
clone size: .
J gene: TRBJ1-1

CDR3 protein: CAWALGLEGSEQFF
CDR3 DNA: TGTGCCTGGGCACTTGGACTAGAAGGAAGTGAGCAGTTCTTC
D gene: TRBD2
V gene: TRBV30
clone size: .
J gene: TRBJ2-1

CDR3 protein: CASSHRRGVDYGYTF
CDR3 DNA: TGTGCCAGCAGCCACCGCCGGGGAGTTGACTATGGCTACACCTTC
D gene: .
V gene: TRBV16
clone size: once
J gene: TRBJ1-2

CDR3 protein: CASSQALSGANVLTF
CDR3 DNA: TGTGCCAGCAGCCAAGCTCTCTCTGGGGCCAACGTCCTGACTTTC
D gene: .
V gene: TRBV7-6
clone size: .
J gene: TRBJ2-6

CDR3 protein: CASRVRDDPTEAFF
CDR3 DNA: TGCGCCAGCAGGGTCCGGGACGATCCCACTGAAGCTTTCTTT
D gene: .
V gene: TRBV5-1
clone size: .
J gene: TRBJ1-1

CDR3 protein: CASSYSDYQRADTQYF
CDR3 DNA: TGTGCCAGCAGTTACTCTGACTACCAGAGGGCAGATACGCAGTATTTT
D gene: .
V gene: TRBV6-5
clone size: .
J gene: TRBJ2-3

CDR3 protein: CASSFGTSGRYEQFF
CDR3 DNA: TGTGCCAGCAGCTTCGGGACTAGCGGGAGGTATGAGCAGTTCTTC
D gene: TRBD2
V gene: TRBV7-3
clone size: .
J gene: TRBJ2-1

CDR3 protein: CASSATGELFF
CDR3 DNA: TGTGCCAGTAGTGCGACCGGGGAGCTGTTTTTT
D gene: .
V gene: TRBV19
clone size: .
J gene: TRBJ2-2

CDR3 protein: CASSLQGADTGELFF
CDR3 DNA: TGTGCCAGCAGCCTTCAGGGGGCGGACACCGGGGAGCTGTTTTTT
D gene: TRBD1
V gene: TRBV7-3
clone size: .
J gene: TRBJ2-2

CDR3 protein: CASSLMGGGSSNQPQHF
CDR3 DNA: TGTGCCAGCAGCTTAATGGGTGGGGGATCGAGCAATCAGCCCCAGCATTTT
D gene: .
V gene: TRBV7-9
clone size: .
J gene: TRBJ1-5

CDR3 protein: CSVEAIGEQFF
CDR3 DNA: TGCAGCGTTGAAGCTATTGGTGAGCAGTTCTTC
D gene: .
V gene: TRBV29-1
clone size: few
J gene: TRBJ2-1

CDR3 protein: CASSYSSTTSFGLNEQFF
CDR3 DNA: TGTGCCAGCAGTTACTCATCCACTACTAGTTTTGGCCTCAATGAGCAGTTCTTC
D gene: .
V gene: TRBV6-2/TRBV6-3
clone size: .
J gene: TRBJ2-1

CDR3 protein: CASSPTEYYGYTF
CDR3 DNA: TGTGCCAGCTCACCAACAGAGTACTATGGCTACACCTTC
D gene: .
V gene: TRBV18
clone size: .
J gene: TRBJ1-2

CDR3 protein: CSVVREEGSSYEQYF
CDR3 DNA: TGCAGCGTTGTCAGGGAGGAGGGTAGCTCCTACGAGCAGTACTTC
D gene: .
V gene: TRBV29-1
clone size: .
J gene: TRBJ2-7

CDR3 protein: CASSSGTLGAGELFF
CDR3 DNA: TGTGCCAGCAGCTCCGGGACCTTGGGCGCCGGGGAGCTGTTTTTT
D gene: .
V gene: TRBV7-9
clone size: .
J gene: TRBJ2-2

CDR3 protein: CASSQAPGLAYEQYF
CDR3 DNA: TGCGCCAGCAGCCAAGCCCCGGGACTAGCTTACGAGCAGTACTTC
D gene: TRBD2
V gene: TRBV4-3
clone size: .
J gene: TRBJ2-7

CDR3 protein: CASSLEGSGSYNEQFF
CDR3 DNA: TGTGCCAGCAGCTTAGAGGGGAGTGGTTCCTACAATGAGCAGTTCTTC
D gene: .
V gene: TRBV7-8
clone size: few
J gene: TRBJ2-1

CDR3 protein: CASSYDGRTQYF
CDR3 DNA: TGTGCCAGCAGTTACGACGGCCGTACGCAGTATTTT
D gene: .
V gene: TRBV6-6
clone size: .
J gene: TRBJ2-3

CDR3 protein: CASSLGYGYTF
CDR3 DNA: TGTGCCAGCAGCCTTGGCTATGGCTACACCTTC
D gene: .
V gene: TRBV12-3/TRBV12-4
clone size: .
J gene: TRBJ1-2

CDR3 protein: CAISDRDSAFF
CDR3 DNA: TGTGCCATCAGTGACAGGGATTCGGCTTTCTTT
D gene: .
V gene: TRBV10-3
clone size: .
J gene: TRBJ1-1

CDR3 protein: CASSRDGLAGGNEQFF
CDR3 DNA: TGTGCCAGCAGCCGAGATGGACTAGCGGGAGGTAATGAGCAGTTCTTC
D gene: TRBD2
V gene: TRBV7-3
clone size: .
J gene: TRBJ2-1

CDR3 protein: CASRPPTEETQYF
CDR3 DNA: TGTGCCAGCCGCCCTCCAACGGAAGAGACCCAGTACTTC
D gene: .
V gene: TRBV6-2/TRBV6-3
clone size: .
J gene: TRBJ2-5

CDR3 protein: CASSLVNSYEQYF
CDR3 DNA: TGTGCCAGCAGTTTGGTCAACTCCTACGAGCAGTACTTC
D gene: .
V gene: TRBV6-2/TRBV6-3
clone size: .
J gene: TRBJ2-7

CDR3 protein: CASSYSSGKETQYF
CDR3 DNA: TGTGCCAGCAGTTACTCGTCCGGGAAAGAGACCCAGTACTTC
D gene: .
V gene: TRBV6-5
clone size: .
J gene: TRBJ2-5